These T cell receptor beta chains were read from a single sample in a study of cytomegalovirus exposure and HLA in healthy donors. Produced via immunoSEQ multiplex PCR; TCRdb's table is partial and in-frame only. The repertoire consists of some 41,000 clones, with 68% occurring once and the leading ten covering roughly 3.9%. Sequencing input: PBMCs. The receptors shown here come from a man in his forties in good health and CMV-seronegative. The CDR3 runs from the conserved cysteine through the conserved F or W. D genes are given only for firm matches. Only part of the rows carry a size: once, few, many, or a class if the clone is expanded.

V gene: TRBV2; clone size: NA; D gene: TRBD1; J gene: TRBJ2-7; CDR3 DNA: TGTGCCAGCAGTCTTAGGGGACAGGGCGGCGACGAGCAGTACTTC; CDR3 protein: CASSLRGQGGDEQYF
V gene: TRBV6-1; clone size: few; D gene: NA; J gene: TRBJ1-6; CDR3 DNA: TGTGCCAGCAGTCTTATCAGGGGTGGCAATTCACCCCTCCACTTT; CDR3 protein: CASSLIRGGNSPLHF
V gene: TRBV25-1; clone size: NA; D gene: NA; J gene: TRBJ2-7; CDR3 DNA: TGTGCCAGCAGTGGGGGCCGTTACGAGCAGTACTTC; CDR3 protein: CASSGGRYEQYF
V gene: TRBV2; clone size: NA; D gene: TRBD1; J gene: TRBJ2-5; CDR3 DNA: TGTGCCAGCAGAGTGACAGGGAGCCAAGAGACCCAGTACTTC; CDR3 protein: CASRVTGSQETQYF
V gene: TRBV7-9; clone size: NA; D gene: TRBD1; J gene: TRBJ1-1; CDR3 DNA: TGTGCCAGCAGCTTAGCGGGGACAGAGAACACTGAAGCTTTCTTT; CDR3 protein: CASSLAGTENTEAFF
V gene: TRBV6-1; clone size: NA; D gene: TRBD2; J gene: TRBJ2-1; CDR3 DNA: TGTGCCAGCAGTGCGGGACTAGCGGGGGTCTACAATGAGCAGTTCTTC; CDR3 protein: CASSAGLAGVYNEQFF
V gene: TRBV2; clone size: NA; D gene: TRBD1; J gene: TRBJ2-5; CDR3 DNA: TGTGCCAGCAGAGGACAGGGCCTAGGGGCCCAGTACTTC; CDR3 protein: CASRGQGLGAQYF
V gene: TRBV5-1; clone size: NA; D gene: TRBD2; J gene: TRBJ2-1; CDR3 DNA: TGCGCCAGCAGCTTGACGGGGGGGCTGCTTGAGCAGTTCTTC; CDR3 protein: CASSLTGGLLEQFF
V gene: TRBV20-1; clone size: NA; D gene: NA; J gene: TRBJ1-1; CDR3 DNA: TGCAGTGCTAGAGCCGACGGGTATGCTTTCTTT; CDR3 protein: CSARADGYAFF
V gene: TRBV30; clone size: once; D gene: NA; J gene: TRBJ2-2; CDR3 DNA: TGTGCCTGGGATAGATCGGGATCCCTATACGCGAACACCGGGGAGCTGTTTTTT; CDR3 protein: CAWDRSGSLYANTGELFF
V gene: TRBV11-2; clone size: NA; D gene: TRBD1; J gene: TRBJ2-7; CDR3 DNA: TGTGCCAGCAGCCGAACCACAGGGGGAAGCTCCTACGAGCAGTACTTC; CDR3 protein: CASSRTTGGSSYEQYF
V gene: TRBV5-4; clone size: few; D gene: NA; J gene: TRBJ2-7; CDR3 DNA: TGTGCCAGCAGCTTGGGAGGGACATCCCAAGCCTACGAGCAGTACTTC; CDR3 protein: CASSLGGTSQAYEQYF
V gene: TRBV5-4; clone size: once; D gene: NA; J gene: TRBJ1-6; CDR3 DNA: TGTGCCAGCAGCCTAGAGGGAGCGGCACCCCTCCACTTT; CDR3 protein: CASSLEGAAPLHF
V gene: TRBV29-1; clone size: medium-sized; D gene: NA; J gene: TRBJ2-3; CDR3 DNA: TGCAGCGTTCGCGGCCTCGGGGGAAGGTCAGATACGCAGTATTTT; CDR3 protein: CSVRGLGGRSDTQYF
V gene: TRBV2; clone size: NA; D gene: NA; J gene: TRBJ1-1; CDR3 DNA: TGTGCCAGCAGTGTGGACAGAAGAAACACTGAAGCTTTCTTT; CDR3 protein: CASSVDRRNTEAFF
V gene: TRBV30; clone size: NA; D gene: TRBD1; J gene: TRBJ1-6; CDR3 DNA: TGTGCCTGGAGTGACAGGGGGCTCTATAATTCACCCCTCCACTTT; CDR3 protein: CAWSDRGLYNSPLHF
V gene: TRBV4-3; clone size: NA; D gene: NA; J gene: TRBJ2-6; CDR3 DNA: TGCGCCAGCAGCCAACAGGGGTCGGGGGCCAACGTCCTGACTTTC; CDR3 protein: CASSQQGSGANVLTF
V gene: TRBV7-9; clone size: NA; D gene: TRBD2; J gene: TRBJ2-1; CDR3 DNA: TGTGCCAGCAGCTTATCGACTAGCGGGGGGTACAATGAGCAGTTCTTC; CDR3 protein: CASSLSTSGGYNEQFF
V gene: TRBV19; clone size: NA; D gene: NA; J gene: TRBJ1-2; CDR3 DNA: TGTGCCAGTAGGCCCGGGTGGTTTGGCTACACCTTC; CDR3 protein: CASRPGWFGYTF
V gene: TRBV4-3; clone size: NA; D gene: TRBD1; J gene: TRBJ2-6; CDR3 DNA: TGCGCCAGCAGCCAGCCCGGGACAGGGAGGACTGGGGCCAACGTCCTGACTTTC; CDR3 protein: CASSQPGTGRTGANVLTF
V gene: TRBV27; clone size: NA; D gene: NA; J gene: TRBJ2-1; CDR3 DNA: TGTGCCAGCAGTCGCCCTCCAGGGGAGAATGAGCAGTTCTTC; CDR3 protein: CASSRPPGENEQFF
V gene: TRBV4-3; clone size: NA; D gene: TRBD1; J gene: TRBJ2-2; CDR3 DNA: TGCGCCAGCAGCCTGGGGACAGATGGCACCGGGGAGCTGTTTTTT; CDR3 protein: CASSLGTDGTGELFF
V gene: TRBV28; clone size: NA; D gene: TRBD1; J gene: TRBJ2-7; CDR3 DNA: TGTGCCAGCAGTTTCGGAGGACAGGGGCTCTACGAGCAGTACTTC; CDR3 protein: CASSFGGQGLYEQYF
V gene: TRBV30; clone size: NA; D gene: NA; J gene: TRBJ1-6; CDR3 DNA: TGTGCCTGGTCTAGGGGCCCGTCCTATAATTCCCCCCTCCACTTT; CDR3 protein: CAWSRGPSYNSPLHF
V gene: TRBV27; clone size: NA; D gene: NA; J gene: TRBJ2-1; CDR3 DNA: TGTGCCAGCAGTCCGATGGGGGCGCGCAATGAGCAGTTCTTC; CDR3 protein: CASSPMGARNEQFF
V gene: TRBV19; clone size: few; D gene: TRBD1; J gene: TRBJ2-4; CDR3 DNA: TGTGCCAGTAGTATAGGACAGGGCGAAAACATTCAGTACTTC; CDR3 protein: CASSIGQGENIQYF
V gene: TRBV7-3; clone size: few; D gene: NA; J gene: TRBJ1-1; CDR3 DNA: TGTGCCAGCAGCCGGGGGGAGGGAGTCGAAGCTTTCTTT; CDR3 protein: CASSRGEGVEAFF
V gene: TRBV7-2; clone size: NA; D gene: TRBD2; J gene: TRBJ2-7; CDR3 DNA: TGTGCCAGCAGCCCCCTAGCGGGGTCCTACGAGCAGTACTTC; CDR3 protein: CASSPLAGSYEQYF
V gene: TRBV29-1; clone size: NA; D gene: NA; J gene: TRBJ2-7; CDR3 DNA: TGCAGCGCATACAGGGAAAATTACGAGCAGTACTTC; CDR3 protein: CSAYRENYEQYF
V gene: TRBV5-4; clone size: NA; D gene: TRBD1; J gene: TRBJ2-2; CDR3 DNA: TGTGCCAGCAGCTTGGCCAGGGGGCCCTCCGCGAACACCGGGGAGCTGTTTTTT; CDR3 protein: CASSLARGPSANTGELFF
V gene: TRBV7-9; clone size: NA; D gene: NA; J gene: TRBJ2-1; CDR3 DNA: TGTGCCAGCAGCCTAGTCGGTTACAATGAGCAGTTCTTC; CDR3 protein: CASSLVGYNEQFF
V gene: TRBV9; clone size: NA; D gene: NA; J gene: TRBJ1-3; CDR3 DNA: TGTGCCAGCAGCACGCGAGGACAGATCTCTGGAAACACCATATATTTT; CDR3 protein: CASSTRGQISGNTIYF
V gene: TRBV4-2; clone size: NA; D gene: TRBD1; J gene: TRBJ2-1; CDR3 DNA: TGTGCCAGCAGCCGAGGAGTGGGACAGCTAGGCAATGAGCAGTTCTTC; CDR3 protein: CASSRGVGQLGNEQFF